These T cell receptor beta chains were read from a single sample in a study of blood T cell repertoires in COVID-19. Produced via immunoSEQ multiplex PCR; TCRdb's table is partial and in-frame only. The table has some 75,000 clones, more than 85% seen once. The sample taken for sequencing was peripheral blood. The source of these receptors is a man between 60 and 75 years old with acute or convalescent COVID-19. The CDR3 runs from the conserved cysteine through the conserved F or W. The D gene is left open where the match is weak. Clone size is shown for a subset of rows, as once, few, many or a class of expanded clone.

-	TRBD1	TRBV5-1	TRBJ1-4	CASSLGTGFGEKLFF	TGCGCCAGCAGCTTGGGGACAGGGTTCGGCGAAAAACTGTTTTTT
few	-	TRBV6-6	TRBJ1-4	CASSQGQLTNEKLFF	TGTGCCAGCAGTCAAGGACAGCTGACTAATGAAAAACTGTTTTTT
-	TRBD1	TRBV6-5	TRBJ1-2	CASSYAGTGRGYTF	TGTGCCAGCAGTTACGCCGGGACAGGTCGCGGCTACACCTTC
-	TRBD2	TRBV7-3	TRBJ2-3	CASSQAGGSTDTQYF	TGTGCCAGCAGCCAAGCGGGGGGAAGCACAGATACGCAGTATTTT
-	-	TRBV6-1	TRBJ1-2	CASSDSAKGTYGYTF	TGTGCCAGCAGTGACAGCGCCAAAGGGACTTATGGCTACACCTTC
-	TRBD2	TRBV11-2	TRBJ2-2	CASSLWAGGPDTGELFF	TGTGCCAGCAGCTTATGGGCGGGAGGGCCTGACACCGGGGAGCTGTTTTTT
-	-	TRBV2	TRBJ2-3	CASSATRDTQYF	TGTGCCAGCAGCGCAACTAGAGATACGCAGTATTTT
-	-	TRBV5-1	TRBJ2-7	CASSSVLGHSSYEQYF	TGCGCCAGCAGCTCGGTCTTGGGACACAGCTCCTACGAGCAGTACTTC
-	-	TRBV21-1	TRBJ2-2	CASSKEGPGELFF	TGTGCCAGCAGCAAAGAGGGGCCCGGGGAGCTGTTTTTT
-	TRBD2	TRBV5-1	TRBJ2-2	CASSGGLAGELFF	TGCGCCAGCAGCGGCGGACTAGCCGGGGAGCTGTTTTTT
-	TRBD2	TRBV5-1	TRBJ2-1	CASSSGTSGGAHEQFF	TGCGCCAGCAGCTCTGGGACTAGCGGGGGGGCCCATGAGCAGTTCTTC
-	TRBD2	TRBV5-1	TRBJ2-1	CASSPRTSGGANEQFF	TGCGCCAGCAGCCCAAGGACTAGCGGGGGGGCCAATGAGCAGTTCTTC
-	-	TRBV19	TRBJ1-5	CASSRLGGAGNQPQHF	TGTGCCAGTAGCCGTCTTGGGGGGGCCGGCAATCAGCCCCAGCATTTT
-	TRBD2	TRBV24-1	TRBJ2-1	CATSEPGLATDEQFF	TGTGCCACCAGTGAACCGGGACTAGCGACGGATGAGCAGTTCTTC
-	TRBD1	TRBV3-1/TRBV3-2	TRBJ2-3	CASSHDTPGQGFPDTQYF	TGTGCCAGCAGCCATGATACACCGGGACAGGGTTTCCCAGATACGCAGTATTTT
few	-	TRBV5-1	TRBJ2-2	CASSLVQTNTGELFF	TGCGCCAGCAGCTTGGTACAGACGAACACCGGGGAGCTGTTTTTT
once	-	TRBV11-3	TRBJ2-2	CASSRGGTVNTGELFF	TGTGCCAGCAGCAGAGGGGGAACTGTGAACACCGGGGAGCTGTTTTTT
-	TRBD2	TRBV5-4	TRBJ2-3	CASSLAGGAVDTQYF	TGTGCCAGCAGCTTGGCGGGGGGGGCGGTAGATACGCAGTATTTT
-	TRBD2	TRBV18	TRBJ2-1	CASSTLGLAGGYEQFF	TGTGCCAGCTCAACCCTGGGACTAGCGGGGGGTTATGAGCAGTTCTTC
-	TRBD1	TRBV9	TRBJ2-5	CASSVGGTGEETQYF	TGTGCCAGCAGCGTAGGGGGGACAGGGGAAGAGACCCAGTACTTC
few	-	TRBV5-6	TRBJ1-1	CASSPQGTEAFF	TGTGCCAGCAGCCCACAGGGTACTGAAGCTTTCTTT
-	-	TRBV18	TRBJ2-1	CASSPDSGNEQFF	TGTGCCAGCTCACCAGATAGCGGCAATGAGCAGTTCTTC
-	TRBD1	TRBV4-2	TRBJ1-6	CASSQKPGQGSPSPLHF	TGTGCCAGCAGCCAAAAACCGGGACAGGGTTCCCCTTCACCCCTCCACTTT
-	TRBD1	TRBV24-1	TRBJ1-2	CATSGLGQDHGYTF	TGTGCCACCAGTGGTTTGGGACAGGACCATGGCTACACCTTC
-	TRBD1	TRBV19	TRBJ1-5	CASRLGDRGGKAQHF	TGTGCCAGTCGCCTGGGGGACAGGGGCGGTAAGGCCCAGCATTTT